The clone carrying this T cell receptor delta chain was seen only a few times. A far larger clone is a single base away, which makes a read error likely. Distinct nucleotide sequences in the sample also encode this CDR3. This entry comes from a study of γδ T cells in repeated Plasmodium falciparum infection. TCRdb re-processed the multiplex PCR reads via CATT. The table lists some 100,000 delta-chain clones, about 1.5% of them singletons. CDR1 is TSWWSYY, CDR2 QGS, per germline. The CDR3 has 13 amino acids. Flow sorting of PBMC yielded separate Vgamma9/Vdelta2+ and Vdelta2-negative gammadelta T cell populations for bulk repertoire analysis.

Source material: gamma-delta T cells from blood. This TCR derives from a pool of human donors (malaria-infected and uninfected, not separated). The chain couples TRDV1 to TRDJ1; the match to TRDD3 covers 7 bases. Here the J gene came from matching the DNA to germline, since TCRdb omits it. As DNA, the CDR3 is TGTGCCCTTTTATTCCCTGGGGGCTCAAAACTCATCTTT. Its protein product is CALLFPGGSKLIF.